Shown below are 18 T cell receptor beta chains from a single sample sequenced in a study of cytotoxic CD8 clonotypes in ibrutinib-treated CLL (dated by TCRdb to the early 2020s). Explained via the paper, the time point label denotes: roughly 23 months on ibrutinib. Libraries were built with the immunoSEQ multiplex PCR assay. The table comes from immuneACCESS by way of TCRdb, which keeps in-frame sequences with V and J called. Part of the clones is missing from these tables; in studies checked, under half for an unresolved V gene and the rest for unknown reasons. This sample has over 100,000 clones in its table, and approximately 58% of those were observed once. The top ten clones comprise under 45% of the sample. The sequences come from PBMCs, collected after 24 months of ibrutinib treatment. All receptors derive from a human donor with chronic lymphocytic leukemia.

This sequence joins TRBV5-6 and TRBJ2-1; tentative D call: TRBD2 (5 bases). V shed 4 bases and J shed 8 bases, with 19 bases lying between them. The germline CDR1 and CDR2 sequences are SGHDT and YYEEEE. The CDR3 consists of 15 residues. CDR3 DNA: TGTGCCAGCAGCCCCGACCGTGTGCGGGCACATGAGCAGTTCTTC. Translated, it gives CASSPDRVRAHEQFF.

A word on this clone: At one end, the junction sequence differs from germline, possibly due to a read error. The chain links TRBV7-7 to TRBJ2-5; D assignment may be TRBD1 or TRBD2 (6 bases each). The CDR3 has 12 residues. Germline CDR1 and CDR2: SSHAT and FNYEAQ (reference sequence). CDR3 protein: CASSEGGETQYF. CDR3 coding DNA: TGTGCTAGCAGCGAGGGGGGAGAGACCCAGTACTTC.

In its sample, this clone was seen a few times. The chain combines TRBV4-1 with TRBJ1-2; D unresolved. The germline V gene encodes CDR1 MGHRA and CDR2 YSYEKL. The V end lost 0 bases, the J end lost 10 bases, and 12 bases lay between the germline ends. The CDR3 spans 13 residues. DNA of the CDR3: TGCGCCAGCAGCCAAGAATTTAAGGAGTACTACACCTTC. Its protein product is CASSQEFKEYYTF.

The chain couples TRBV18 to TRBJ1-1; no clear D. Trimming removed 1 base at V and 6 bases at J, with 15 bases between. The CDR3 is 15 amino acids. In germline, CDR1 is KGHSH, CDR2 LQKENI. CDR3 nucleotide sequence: TGTGCCAGCTCACCACTTGGGTTGAGTGGCGCTGAAGCTTTCTTT. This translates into CASSPLGLSGAEAFF.

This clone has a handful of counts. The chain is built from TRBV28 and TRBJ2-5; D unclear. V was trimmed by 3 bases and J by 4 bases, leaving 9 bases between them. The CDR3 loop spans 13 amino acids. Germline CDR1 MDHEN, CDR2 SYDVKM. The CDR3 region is CASSFGYGETQYF. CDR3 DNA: TGTGCCAGCAGTTTCGGCTACGGAGAGACCCAGTACTTC.

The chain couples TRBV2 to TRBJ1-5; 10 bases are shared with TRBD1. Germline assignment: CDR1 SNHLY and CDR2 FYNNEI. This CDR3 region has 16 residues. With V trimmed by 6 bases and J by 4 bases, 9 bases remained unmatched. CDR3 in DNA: TGTGCCAGCAGCGAGACAGGGGGCGGATTGAATCAGCCCCAGCATTTT. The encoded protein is CASSETGGGLNQPQHF.

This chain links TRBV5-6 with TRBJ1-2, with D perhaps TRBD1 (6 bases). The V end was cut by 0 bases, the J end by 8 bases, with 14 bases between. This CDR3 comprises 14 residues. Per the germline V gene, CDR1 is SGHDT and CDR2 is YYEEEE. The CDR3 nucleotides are TGTGCCAGCAGCTTGGGGCACAAGGGGGACGGCTACACCTTC. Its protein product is CASSLGHKGDGYTF.

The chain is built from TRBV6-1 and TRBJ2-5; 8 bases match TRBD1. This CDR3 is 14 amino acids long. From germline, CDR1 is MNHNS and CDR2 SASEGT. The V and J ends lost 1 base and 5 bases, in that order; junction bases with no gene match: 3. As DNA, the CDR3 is TGTGCCAGCAGTGAAGGGCACAGGGGGGAGACCCAGTACTTC. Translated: CASSEGHRGETQYF.

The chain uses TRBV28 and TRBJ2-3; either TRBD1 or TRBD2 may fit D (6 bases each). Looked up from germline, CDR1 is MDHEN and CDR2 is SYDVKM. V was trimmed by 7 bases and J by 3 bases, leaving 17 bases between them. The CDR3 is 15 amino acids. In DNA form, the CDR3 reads TGTGCCAGCACCCCGGGGGAACAGGGTACAGATACGCAGTATTTT. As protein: CASTPGEQGTDTQYF.

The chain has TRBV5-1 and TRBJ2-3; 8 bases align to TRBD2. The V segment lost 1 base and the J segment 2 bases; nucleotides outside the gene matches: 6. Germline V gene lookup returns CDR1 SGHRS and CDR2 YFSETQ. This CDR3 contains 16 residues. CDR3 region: CASSLNAGGPTDTQYF. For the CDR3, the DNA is TGCGCCAGCAGCTTGAACGCGGGGGGCCCCACAGATACGCAGTATTTT.

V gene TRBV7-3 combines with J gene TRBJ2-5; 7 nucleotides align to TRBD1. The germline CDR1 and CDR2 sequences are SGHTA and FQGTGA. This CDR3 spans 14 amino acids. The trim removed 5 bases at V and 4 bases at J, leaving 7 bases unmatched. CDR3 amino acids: CASSLRQGGETQYF. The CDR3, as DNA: TGTGCCAGCAGCCTGCGACAGGGCGGAGAGACCCAGTACTTC.

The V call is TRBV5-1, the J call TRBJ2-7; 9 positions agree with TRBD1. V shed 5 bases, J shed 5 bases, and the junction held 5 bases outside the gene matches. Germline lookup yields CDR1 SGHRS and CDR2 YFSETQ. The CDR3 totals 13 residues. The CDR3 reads CASRGQGIDEQYF. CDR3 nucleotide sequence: TGCGCCAGCAGAGGACAGGGGATCGACGAGCAGTACTTC.

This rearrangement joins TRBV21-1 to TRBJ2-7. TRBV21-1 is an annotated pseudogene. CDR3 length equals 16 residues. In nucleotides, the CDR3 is TGTGCCAGCAGCAAAGAGGAACTCCCTCTGTTCTACGAGCAGTACTTC. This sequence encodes CASSKEELPLFYEQYF.

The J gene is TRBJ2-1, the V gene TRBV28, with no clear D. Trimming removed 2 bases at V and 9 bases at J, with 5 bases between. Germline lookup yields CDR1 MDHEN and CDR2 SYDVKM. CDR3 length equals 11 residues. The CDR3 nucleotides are TGTGCCAGCAGTTTAAGGTCTGAGCAGTTCTTC. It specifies CASSLRSEQFF.

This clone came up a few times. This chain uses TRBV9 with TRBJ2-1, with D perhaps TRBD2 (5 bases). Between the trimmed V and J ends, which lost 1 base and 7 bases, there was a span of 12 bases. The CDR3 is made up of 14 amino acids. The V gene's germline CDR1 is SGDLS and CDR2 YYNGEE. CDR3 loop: CASSVIPVANEQFF. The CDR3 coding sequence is TGTGCCAGCAGCGTAATCCCAGTAGCGAATGAGCAGTTCTTC.

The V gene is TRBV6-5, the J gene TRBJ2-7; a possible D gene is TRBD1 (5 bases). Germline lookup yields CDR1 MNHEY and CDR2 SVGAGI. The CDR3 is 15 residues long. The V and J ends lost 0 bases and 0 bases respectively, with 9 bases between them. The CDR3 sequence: CASSYSGEPSYEQYF. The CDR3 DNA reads TGTGCCAGCAGTTACTCAGGGGAACCCTCCTACGAGCAGTACTTC.

The CDR3 loop is CASSSGTADGDIQYF. The CDR3 DNA sequence: TGCGCCAGCAGTTCCGGGACAGCAGATGGGGACATTCAGTACTTC. The J gene is TRBJ2-4, the V gene TRBV5-1, with 7 bases lining up with TRBD1. This CDR3 spans 15 amino acids. J was trimmed by 8 bases and V by 5 bases; bases with no gene match: 13. Germline assignment: CDR1 SGHRS and CDR2 YFSETQ.

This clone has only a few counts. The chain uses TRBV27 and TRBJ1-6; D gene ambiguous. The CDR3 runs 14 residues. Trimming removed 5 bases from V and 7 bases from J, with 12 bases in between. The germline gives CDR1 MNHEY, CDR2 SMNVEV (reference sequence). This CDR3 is CASSRPGRNSPLHF. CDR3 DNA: TGTGCCAGCAGTCGTCCGGGGAGGAATTCACCCCTCCACTTT.